The 4 T cell receptor beta chains presented below share a single source sample, sequenced in a study of cytomegalovirus exposure and HLA in healthy donors. The PCR used 60 Vbeta and 13 Jbeta primers. Generated by immunoSEQ multiplex PCR, the TCRdb table keeps only in-frame clones and is missing some. The sample lists nearly 200,000 clones; 77% were seen once. The sample comprised PBMCs. The receptors derive from a woman in her twenties or thirties in good health and CMV-seropositive.

V is TRBV9 and J is TRBJ1-4; TRBD1 matches 7 bases. Losses at the gene ends were 7 bases for V and 0 bases for J; bases not matched to a gene: 9. Germline CDR1 is SGDLS and CDR2 is YYNGEE. The length of the CDR3 is 16 residues. CDR3 coding DNA: TGTGCCAGCTCCTTAGCCAGGGGGGCAACTAATGAAAAACTGTTTTTT. It is translated as CASSLARGATNEKLFF. The whole variable domain, filled in from reference TRBV9 and TRBJ1-4, reads DSGVTQTPKHLITATGQRVTLRCSPRSGDLSVYWYQQSLDQGLQFLIQYYNGEERAKGNILERFSAQQFPDLHSELNLSSLELGDSALYFCASSLARGATNEKLFFGSGTQLSVL.

The genes are TRBV18 and TRBJ1-4, with unresolved D. The germline V gene has CDR1 KGHSH and CDR2 LQKENI. The V and J ends lost 4 bases and 0 bases respectively, with 9 bases between them. This CDR3 has 15 amino acids. The CDR3 nucleotides are TGTGCCAGCTCACGCGGAACCGCAACTAATGAAAAACTGTTTTTT. This translates into CASSRGTATNEKLFF.

V gene TRBV30 combines with J gene TRBJ2-3; TRBD2 aligns across 8 bases. Germline-derived CDR1 and CDR2 are GTSNPN and SVGIG (reference sequence). This CDR3 has 16 amino acids. The V gene end was trimmed by 0 bases and the J gene end by 0 bases; junction bases not matched to a gene: 5. The CDR3 DNA is TGTGCCTGGAGTGTTCTTGGCGGGAGGAGCACAGATACGCAGTATTTT. It codes for CAWSVLGGRSTDTQYF.

This clone was seen only a few times. V is TRBV6-1 and J is TRBJ1-6; D perhaps matches TRBD1 (5 bases). The CDR3 length is 13 residues. The germline gives CDR1 MNHNS, CDR2 SASEGT. Trimming removed 7 bases at V and 7 bases at J, with 11 bases between. The CDR3 spells CASILGGNSPLHF. In DNA, the CDR3 is TGTGCCAGCATCCTGGGGGGGAATTCACCCCTCCACTTT.